One and the same sample provided the 20 T cell receptor beta chains below, sequenced in a study of OX40 agonist ivuxolimab in advanced cancers. The data were produced by immunoSEQ multiplex PCR, yet TCRdb's version contains in-frame clones alone and is incomplete. The table shows tens of thousands of clones, with around 93% occurring only once. The sequencing here drew on CD4+ or CD8+ T cells sorted from blood, taken in a trial of the OX40 agonist ivuxolimab. The receptors here all came from an adult with an advanced solid tumor such as melanoma, head and neck, liver or kidney cancer.

This chain joins TRBV28 and TRBJ2-3, with 11 bases identical to TRBD2. Germline V CDR1 and CDR2: MDHEN, SYDVKM. The CDR3 sequence is 16 residues long. Germline trimming cut 2 bases from V and 1 base from J; bases unmatched to any gene: 2. This CDR3 reads CASSLGTSGRTDTQYF. The CDR3 region has the DNA TGTGCCAGCAGTTTAGGGACTAGCGGCCGCACAGATACGCAGTATTTT.

The rearrangement joins TRBV9 to TRBJ1-2; 8 nucleotides line up with TRBD1. The V gene's germline CDR1 is SGDLS and CDR2 YYNGEE. This CDR3 is 15 amino acids long. After removal of 3 bases from V and 5 bases from J, the junction contained 9 bases not matched to a gene. For the CDR3, the DNA is TGTGCCAGCAGCGCTGGGACAGGTTATATTTATGGCTACACCTTC. Amino acids: CASSAGTGYIYGYTF.

The gene calls are TRBV28 and TRBJ2-7; 7 nucleotides align to TRBD2. Per the germline V gene, CDR1 is MDHEN and CDR2 is SYDVKM. J was trimmed by 3 bases and V by 5 bases; bases with no gene match: 10. CDR3 length equals 15 residues. The CDR3 here is CASSGPGTNFYEQYF. The CDR3 DNA is TGTGCCAGCAGTGGCCCCGGGACTAACTTCTACGAGCAGTACTTC.

This clone was seen a handful of times. The V and J genes are TRBV7-9 and TRBJ1-1, with D hard to call. In germline, CDR1 is SEHNR, CDR2 FQNEAQ (reference sequence). This CDR3 has 16 amino acids. V lost 5 bases and J lost 0, with 16 bases in between. The CDR3 spells CASSRTVTTMNTEAFF. For the CDR3, the DNA is TGTGCCAGCAGCCGTACTGTAACGACCATGAACACTGAAGCTTTCTTT.

The genes are TRBV10-2 and TRBJ1-5; perhaps TRBD1 as D (5 bases). The CDR3 contains 14 residues. V was pared by 3 bases and J by 2 bases, with 8 bases between. CDR1 WSHSY and CDR2 SAAADI come from the germline V gene. CDR3 DNA: TGCGCCAGCAGTGAAGGGGATGGCAATCAGCCCCAGCATTTT. Translation gives CASSEGDGNQPQHF.

The J gene is TRBJ1-2, the V gene TRBV5-1; 9 positions agree with TRBD1. CDR3 length: 13 residues. Germline V lookup: CDR1 SGHRS, CDR2 YFSETQ. V shed 3 bases and J 6 bases; nucleotides not matched to a gene: 3. The CDR3 DNA reads TGCGCCAGCAGCTCTACAGGGGGCGATGGCTACACCTTC. This codes for CASSSTGGDGYTF.

The chain uses TRBV30 and TRBJ1-2; D is perhaps TRBD1 (6 bases). The germline CDR1 and CDR2 sequences are GTSNPN and SVGIG (reference sequence). The CDR3 sequence is 16 residues long. V lost 1 base and J 2 bases, leaving 17 bases between the germline ends. The CDR3, as DNA: TGTGCCTGGAGTGGGACCCCAGGGGTAGACAACTATGGCTACACCTTC. Encoded protein: CAWSGTPGVDNYGYTF.

The chain uses TRBV7-9 and TRBJ1-3; 7 bases fit TRBD1. V shed 5 bases and J 8 bases; nucleotides not matched to a gene: 21. This CDR3 comprises 18 residues. Germline V gives CDR1 SEHNR, CDR2 FQNEAQ (reference sequence). DNA for the CDR3: TGTGCCAGCAGCCCCAAAGACTTCGGCCACGGCAGGGGGTACACCATATATTTT. Its protein product is CASSPKDFGHGRGYTIYF.

The chain employs TRBV6-5 and TRBJ1-1; maybe TRBD1 (6 bases). The CDR3 contains 13 residues. Between the trimmed V and J ends, which lost 6 bases and 5 bases, there was a span of 13 bases. Germline values: CDR1 MNHEY, CDR2 SVGAGI. The CDR3 nucleotides are TGTGCCAGCAGACTGGGGGGGGCTACTGAAGCTTTCTTT. This translates into CASRLGGATEAFF.

This clone was detected once. The genes are TRBV28 and TRBJ2-4; D not certain. V was cut by 5 bases and J by 6 bases, with 11 bases left in between. This CDR3 region has 13 residues. The germline gives CDR1 MDHEN, CDR2 SYDVKM. As DNA, the CDR3 is TGTGCCAGCAGTCTATCAAGAAGAAACATTCAGTACTTC. This gives the protein CASSLSRRNIQYF.

This chain joins TRBV9 and TRBJ2-7; TRBD1 matches 10 bases. The length of the CDR3 is 15 residues. Germline V gene lookup returns CDR1 SGDLS and CDR2 YYNGEE. V shed 0 bases and J 2 bases; nucleotides not matched to a gene: 2. The CDR3 loop is CASSVAGTGAYEQYF. Here the CDR3 DNA reads TGTGCCAGCAGCGTAGCTGGGACAGGGGCCTACGAGCAGTACTTC.

The chain is built from TRBV28 and TRBJ2-7; TRBD2 agrees at 8 bases. From germline, CDR1 is MDHEN and CDR2 SYDVKM. V dropped 7 bases and J dropped 4; count of bases not matched to a gene: 6. CDR3 length: 13 amino acids. This CDR3 is CASTLLAGYEQYF. DNA for the CDR3: TGTGCCAGCACCCTTTTAGCGGGATACGAGCAGTACTTC.

The CDR3 region is CASSYFQGNEKLFF. The DNA for the CDR3 is TGTGCCAGCAGCTACTTCCAGGGGAACGAAAAACTGTTTTTT. The chain carries TRBV13 and TRBJ1-4; a possible D gene is TRBD1 (6 bases). Trimming left V 4 bases short and J 8 bases short, with 14 bases between. Germline-derived CDR1 and CDR2 are PRHDT and FYEKMQ (reference sequence). This CDR3 is 14 amino acids long.

The gene calls are TRBV9 and TRBJ1-5, with D unresolved. This CDR3 region has 15 residues. CDR1 is SGDLS and CDR2 is YYNGEE in the germline V gene. Trimming removed 1 base at V and 0 bases at J, with 8 bases between. The CDR3 bases are TGTGCCAGCAGCGTAAATGCAAATAGCAATCAGCCCCAGCATTTT. Amino acid sequence: CASSVNANSNQPQHF.

The chain couples TRBV29-1 to TRBJ2-1; D could derive from TRBD1 or TRBD2 (5 bases each). Trimming cost V 7 bases and J 0 bases, with 16 bases left between them. CDR1 and CDR2 (germline): SQVTM, ANQGSEA. The CDR3 runs to 15 residues. The CDR3: CSGLGTESSYNEQFF. The CDR3, as DNA: TGCAGCGGCCTCGGGACCGAGAGCTCCTACAATGAGCAGTTCTTC.

The V call is TRBV7-9, the J call TRBJ2-3; unclear D gene. V dropped 5 bases and J dropped 3 bases, with 9 bases sitting between them. CDR1 SEHNR and CDR2 FQNEAQ come from the germline V gene (reference sequence). The CDR3 sequence is 13 residues long. CDR3 DNA sequence: TGTGCCAGCAGCCCGAGAGATACAGATACGCAGTATTTT. Residues: CASSPRDTDTQYF.

The V and J genes are TRBV27 and TRBJ1-5, with 9 bases lining up with TRBD1. The CDR3 spans 16 residues. Germline loops: CDR1 MNHEY, CDR2 SMNVEV (reference sequence). Trimming at V came to 5 bases and at J to 4 bases, leaving 9 bases not matched to a gene. The DNA for the CDR3 is TGTGCCAGCAGTCCGTCGGGACAGGGCGTGAATCAGCCCCAGCATTTT. Protein sequence: CASSPSGQGVNQPQHF.

V gene TRBV6-5 combines with J gene TRBJ2-1, with 7 bases identical to TRBD1. Trimming at V came to 0 bases and at J to 8 bases, leaving 7 bases not matched to a gene. Germline V gene data show CDR1 as MNHEY and CDR2 as SVGAGI. This CDR3 has 15 residues. As DNA, the CDR3 is TGTGCCAGCAGTTACTCGCGACAGGGCCGCCATGAGCAGTTCTTC. Translated: CASSYSRQGRHEQFF.

As to this clone: One junction end disagrees with the germline gene, perhaps due to a read error. The V gene is TRBV27, the J gene TRBJ2-1; the D is unclear. Germline V gene data show CDR1 as MNHEY and CDR2 as SMNVEV (reference sequence). This CDR3 is built from 11 residues. The CDR3 DNA reads as TGTGCCAGCAGGTTATACAATGAGCAGTTCTTC. Translation: CASRLYNEQFF.

The chain recombines TRBV5-1 with TRBJ2-5; 7 bases agree with TRBD2. Germline CDR1 and CDR2: SGHRS and YFSETQ. With 0 bases clipped from V and 4 bases from J, the junction kept 6 bases outside the gene matches. The CDR3 has 15 residues. The CDR3: CASSLVGGSGETQYF. The CDR3 bases are TGCGCCAGCAGCTTGGTAGGCGGGAGTGGAGAGACCCAGTACTTC.